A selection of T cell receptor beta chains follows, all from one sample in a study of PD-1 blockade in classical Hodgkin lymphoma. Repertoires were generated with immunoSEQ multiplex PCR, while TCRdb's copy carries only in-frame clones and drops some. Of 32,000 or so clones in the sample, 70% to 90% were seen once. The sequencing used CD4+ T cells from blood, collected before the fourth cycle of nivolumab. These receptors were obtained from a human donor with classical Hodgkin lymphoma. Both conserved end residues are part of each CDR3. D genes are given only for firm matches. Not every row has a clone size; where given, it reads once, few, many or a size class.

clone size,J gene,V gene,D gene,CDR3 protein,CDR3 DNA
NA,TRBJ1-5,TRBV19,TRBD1,CASSKGGSGGFQHF,TGTGCCAGTAGCAAGGGGGGTTCAGGGGGTTTCCAGCATTTT
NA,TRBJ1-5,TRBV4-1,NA,CASSQDQGNQPQHF,TGCGCCAGCAGCCAAGATCAGGGAAATCAGCCCCAGCATTTT
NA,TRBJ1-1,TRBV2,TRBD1,CASRSYRTGGGEAFF,TGTGCCAGCAGGAGCTACCGGACAGGTGGGGGTGAAGCTTTCTTT
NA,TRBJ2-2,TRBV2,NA,CASSRGPGELFF,TGTGCCAGCAGTCGAGGGCCCGGGGAGCTGTTTTTT
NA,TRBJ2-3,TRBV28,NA,CASSLSTDTQYF,TGTGCCAGCAGCCTGAGCACAGATACGCAGTATTTT
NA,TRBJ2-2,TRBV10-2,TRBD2,CASRGTSGRRSGELFF,TGCGCCAGCAGGGGGACTAGCGGGAGAAGGTCCGGGGAGCTGTTTTTT
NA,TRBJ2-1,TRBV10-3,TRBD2,CAIGVAGGSTEQFF,TGTGCCATCGGAGTAGCGGGGGGCTCGACTGAGCAGTTCTTC
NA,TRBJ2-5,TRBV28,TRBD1,CASSSGQPGETQYF,TGTGCCAGCAGCTCGGGACAGCCGGGAGAGACCCAGTACTTC
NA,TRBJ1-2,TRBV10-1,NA,CASSGPNNYGYTF,TGCGCCAGCAGTGGTCCAAATAACTATGGCTACACCTTC
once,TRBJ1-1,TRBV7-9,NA,CASSLKLGGSTEAFF,TGTGCCAGCAGCTTAAAGTTAGGGGGTAGCACTGAAGCTTTCTTT
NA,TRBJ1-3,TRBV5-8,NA,CASAGIVDGNTIYF,TGTGCCAGCGCGGGCATTGTAGACGGAAACACCATATATTTT
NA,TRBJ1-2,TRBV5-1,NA,CASSLEGVIGYTF,TGCGCCAGCAGCTTGGAGGGGGTTATCGGCTACACCTTC
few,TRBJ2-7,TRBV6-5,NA,CASSPSSYEQYF,TGTGCCAGCAGCCCAAGCTCCTACGAGCAGTACTTC
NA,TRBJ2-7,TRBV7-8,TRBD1,CASSPGQYEQYF,TGTGCCAGCAGCCCGGGACAGTACGAGCAGTACTTC
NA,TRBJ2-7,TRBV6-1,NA,CASSEQGGPNSYEQYF,TGTGCCAGCAGTGAACAAGGGGGGCCCAACTCCTACGAGCAGTACTTC
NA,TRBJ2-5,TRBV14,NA,CASSQDRRVGRETQYF,TGTGCCAGCAGCCAAGATCGAAGGGTTGGACGGGAGACCCAGTACTTC
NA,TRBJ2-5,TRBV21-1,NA,CASSKENKPQPQETQYF,TGTGCCAGCAGCAAAGAAAACAAGCCCCAACCCCAAGAGACCCAGTACTTC
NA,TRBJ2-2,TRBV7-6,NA,CASSLARRQAPFGDTGELFF,TGTGCCAGCAGCTTAGCGCGGCGACAGGCCCCCTTCGGGGACACCGGGGAGCTGTTTTTT
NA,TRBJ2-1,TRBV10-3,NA,CAITEGASYNEQFF,TGTGCCATCACGGAGGGGGCGTCCTACAATGAGCAGTTCTTC
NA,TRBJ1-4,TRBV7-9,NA,CASSLSGWANEKLFF,TGTGCCAGCAGCCTAAGCGGTTGGGCTAATGAAAAACTGTTTTTT
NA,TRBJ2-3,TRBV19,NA,CASGNRGSSTDTQYF,TGTGCCAGTGGAAATCGGGGTTCTAGCACAGATACGCAGTATTTT
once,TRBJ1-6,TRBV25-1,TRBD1,CASSEYEGRGRQSPLHF,TGTGCCAGCAGTGAATATGAGGGCAGGGGGCGTCAGTCACCCCTCCACTTT
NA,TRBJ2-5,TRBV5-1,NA,CASRSRSDLRETQYF,TGCGCCAGCCGGAGCAGGAGCGATTTGAGGGAGACCCAGTACTTC
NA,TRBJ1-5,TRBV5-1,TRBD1,CASSPRTGSNQPQHF,TGCGCCAGCAGCCCTCGGACAGGGAGCAATCAGCCCCAGCATTTT
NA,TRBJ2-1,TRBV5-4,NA,CASSPKAGGVGHNEQFF,TGTGCCAGCAGCCCAAAGGCAGGGGGGGTGGGCCACAATGAGCAGTTCTTC
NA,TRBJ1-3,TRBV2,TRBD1,CASSLQGAGGNTIYF,TGTGCCAGCAGTTTACAGGGGGCAGGTGGAAACACCATATATTTT